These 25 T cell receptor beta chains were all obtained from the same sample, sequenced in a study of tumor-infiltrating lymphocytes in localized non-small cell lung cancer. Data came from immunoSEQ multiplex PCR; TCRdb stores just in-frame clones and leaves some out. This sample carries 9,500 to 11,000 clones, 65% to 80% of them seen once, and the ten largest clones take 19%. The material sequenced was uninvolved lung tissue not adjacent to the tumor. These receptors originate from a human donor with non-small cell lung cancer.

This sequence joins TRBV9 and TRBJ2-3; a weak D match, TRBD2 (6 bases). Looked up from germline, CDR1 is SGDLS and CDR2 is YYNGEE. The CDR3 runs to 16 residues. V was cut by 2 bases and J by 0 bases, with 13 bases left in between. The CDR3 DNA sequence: TGTGCCAGCAGCGTCACCAGCGGGCCTAGCACAGATACGCAGTATTTT. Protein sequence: CASSVTSGPSTDTQYF.

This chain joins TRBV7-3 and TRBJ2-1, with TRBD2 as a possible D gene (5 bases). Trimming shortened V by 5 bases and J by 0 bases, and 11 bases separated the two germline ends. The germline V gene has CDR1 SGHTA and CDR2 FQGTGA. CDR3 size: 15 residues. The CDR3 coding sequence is TGTGCCAGCAGCCTCTCTGAGGGCTCCTACAATGAGCAGTTCTTC. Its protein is CASSLSEGSYNEQFF.

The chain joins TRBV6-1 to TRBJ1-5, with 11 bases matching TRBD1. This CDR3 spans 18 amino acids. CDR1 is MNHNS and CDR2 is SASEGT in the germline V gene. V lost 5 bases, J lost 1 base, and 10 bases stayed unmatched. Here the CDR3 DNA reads TGTGCCAGCAGTCAAGGGACAGGGGGGCCGGGCAGCAATCAGCCCCAGCATTTT. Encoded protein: CASSQGTGGPGSNQPQHF.

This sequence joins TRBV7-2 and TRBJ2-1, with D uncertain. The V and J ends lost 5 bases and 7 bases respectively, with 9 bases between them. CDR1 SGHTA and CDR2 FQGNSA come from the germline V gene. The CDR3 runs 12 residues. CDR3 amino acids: CASSQGWNEQFF. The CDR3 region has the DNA TGTGCCAGCAGCCAAGGTTGGAATGAGCAGTTCTTC.

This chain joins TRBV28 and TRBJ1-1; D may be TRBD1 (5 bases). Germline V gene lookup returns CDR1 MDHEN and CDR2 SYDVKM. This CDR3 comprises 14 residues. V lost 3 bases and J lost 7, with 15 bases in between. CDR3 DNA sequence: TGTGCCAGCAGTTTTCGGGGCGGCAGGAATGAAGCTTTCTTT. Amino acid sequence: CASSFRGGRNEAFF.

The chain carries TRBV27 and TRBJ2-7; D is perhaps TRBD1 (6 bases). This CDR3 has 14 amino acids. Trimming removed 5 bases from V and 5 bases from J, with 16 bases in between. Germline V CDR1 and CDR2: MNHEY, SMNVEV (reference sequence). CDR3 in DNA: TGTGCCAGCAGTCCCAGGGGTTGGATCCACGAGCAGTACTTC. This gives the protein CASSPRGWIHEQYF.

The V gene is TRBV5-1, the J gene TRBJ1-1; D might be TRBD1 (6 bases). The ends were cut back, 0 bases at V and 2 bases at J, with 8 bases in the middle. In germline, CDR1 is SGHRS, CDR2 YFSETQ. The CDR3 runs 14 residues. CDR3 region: CASSLVQGNTEAFF. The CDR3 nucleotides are TGCGCCAGCAGCTTGGTACAGGGTAACACTGAAGCTTTCTTT.

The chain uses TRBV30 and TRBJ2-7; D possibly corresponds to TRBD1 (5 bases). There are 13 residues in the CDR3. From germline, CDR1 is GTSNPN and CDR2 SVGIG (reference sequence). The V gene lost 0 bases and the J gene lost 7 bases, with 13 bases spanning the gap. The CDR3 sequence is CAWSVQHHREQYF. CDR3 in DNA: TGTGCCTGGAGTGTACAACACCACAGGGAGCAGTACTTC.

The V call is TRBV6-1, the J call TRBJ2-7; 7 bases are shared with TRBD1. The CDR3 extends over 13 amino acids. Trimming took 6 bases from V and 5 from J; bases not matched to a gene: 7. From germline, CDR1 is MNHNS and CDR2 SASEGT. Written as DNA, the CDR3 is TGTGCCAGCAGCGGACAGGTCCCCAACGAGCAGTACTTC. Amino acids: CASSGQVPNEQYF.

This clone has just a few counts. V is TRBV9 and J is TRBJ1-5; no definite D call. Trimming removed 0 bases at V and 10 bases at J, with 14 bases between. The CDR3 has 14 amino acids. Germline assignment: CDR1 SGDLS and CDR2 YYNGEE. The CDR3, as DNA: TGTGCCAGCAGCGTAGAGCCCCGCGGAAGCCCCCAGCATTTT. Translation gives CASSVEPRGSPQHF. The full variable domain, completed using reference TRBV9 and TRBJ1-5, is DSGVTQTPKHLITATGQRVTLRCSPRSGDLSVYWYQQSLDQGLQFLIQYYNGEERAKGNILERFSAQQFPDLHSELNLSSLELGDSALYFCASSVEPRGSPQHFGDGTRLSIL.

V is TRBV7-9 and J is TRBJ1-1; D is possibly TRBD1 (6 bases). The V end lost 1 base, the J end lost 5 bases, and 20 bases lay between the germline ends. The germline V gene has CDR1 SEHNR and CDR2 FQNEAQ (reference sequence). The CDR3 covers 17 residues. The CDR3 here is CASSLGGQGGRWTEAFF. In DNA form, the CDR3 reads TGTGCCAGCAGCTTAGGGGGGCAGGGAGGGAGGTGGACTGAAGCTTTCTTT.

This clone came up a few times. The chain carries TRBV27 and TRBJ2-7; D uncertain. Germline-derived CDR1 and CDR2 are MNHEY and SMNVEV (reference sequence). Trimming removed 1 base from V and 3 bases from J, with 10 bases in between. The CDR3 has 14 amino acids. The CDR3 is CASSLLDRGYEQYF. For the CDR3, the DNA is TGTGCCAGCAGTTTATTGGACCGTGGCTACGAGCAGTACTTC.

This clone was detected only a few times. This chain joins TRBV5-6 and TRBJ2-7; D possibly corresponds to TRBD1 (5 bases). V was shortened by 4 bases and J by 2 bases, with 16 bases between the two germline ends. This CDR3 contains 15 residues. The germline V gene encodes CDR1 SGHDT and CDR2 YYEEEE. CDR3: CASSLGAVPPYEQYF. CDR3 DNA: TGTGCCAGCAGCCTTGGGGCAGTCCCCCCCTACGAGCAGTACTTC.

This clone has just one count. CDR3: CASSLVPRGGGYNEQFF. The CDR3 DNA sequence: TGTGCCAGCAGCTTAGTCCCCCGCGGGGGAGGGTACAATGAGCAGTTCTTC. This rearrangement joins TRBV11-2 to TRBJ2-1, with 7 bases matching TRBD2. The CDR3 has 17 amino acids. Trimming took 1 base from V and 4 from J; bases not matched to a gene: 10. The germline V gene has CDR1 SGHAT and CDR2 FQNNGV.

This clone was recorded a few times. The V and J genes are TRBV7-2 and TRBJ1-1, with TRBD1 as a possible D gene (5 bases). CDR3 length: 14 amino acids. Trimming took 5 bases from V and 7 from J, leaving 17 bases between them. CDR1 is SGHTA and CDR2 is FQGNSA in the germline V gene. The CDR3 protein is CASSQMGGASEAFF. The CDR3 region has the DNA TGTGCCAGCAGCCAAATGGGAGGGGCTAGTGAAGCTTTCTTT.

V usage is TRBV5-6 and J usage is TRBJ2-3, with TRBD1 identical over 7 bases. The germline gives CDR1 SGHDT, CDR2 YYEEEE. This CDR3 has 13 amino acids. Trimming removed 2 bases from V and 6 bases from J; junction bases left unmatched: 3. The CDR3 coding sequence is TGTGCCAGCAGCTTTACAGGGGTTGATACGCAGTATTTT. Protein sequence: CASSFTGVDTQYF.

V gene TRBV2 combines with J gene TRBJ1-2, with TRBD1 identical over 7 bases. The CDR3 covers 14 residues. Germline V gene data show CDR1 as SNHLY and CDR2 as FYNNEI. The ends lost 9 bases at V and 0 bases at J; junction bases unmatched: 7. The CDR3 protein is CARKDRRTNYGYTF. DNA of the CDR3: TGTGCCAGGAAGGACAGGCGAACTAACTATGGCTACACCTTC.

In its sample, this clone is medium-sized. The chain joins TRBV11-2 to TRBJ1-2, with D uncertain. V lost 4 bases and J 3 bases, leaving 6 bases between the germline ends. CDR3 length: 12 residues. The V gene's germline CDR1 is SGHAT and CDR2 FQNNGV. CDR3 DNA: TGTGCCAGCAGCTCGTTAGACTATGGCTACACCTTC. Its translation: CASSSLDYGYTF.

This CDR3 reads CASSPGQGGWANEKLFF. The CDR3 nucleotides read TGCGCCAGCAGCCCTGGACAGGGAGGGTGGGCTAATGAAAAACTGTTTTTT. J is TRBJ1-4 and V is TRBV5-1, with TRBD1 matching 8 bases. The germline CDR1 and CDR2 sequences are SGHRS and YFSETQ. V was clipped by 4 bases and J by 3 bases; unmatched bases: 11. The CDR3 covers 17 residues.

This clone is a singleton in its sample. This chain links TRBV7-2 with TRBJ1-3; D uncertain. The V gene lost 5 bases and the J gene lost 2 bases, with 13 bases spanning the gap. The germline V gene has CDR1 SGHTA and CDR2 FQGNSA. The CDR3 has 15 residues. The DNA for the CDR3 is TGTGCCAGCAGCCCTGAAGCTGCCACTGGAAACACCATATATTTT. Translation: CASSPEAATGNTIYF.

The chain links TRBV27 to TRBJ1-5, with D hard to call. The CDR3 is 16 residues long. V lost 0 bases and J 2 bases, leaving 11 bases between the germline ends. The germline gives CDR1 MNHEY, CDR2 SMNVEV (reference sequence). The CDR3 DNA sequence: TGTGCCAGCAGTTTATCGGGGAAGGCGGGCAATCAGCCCCAGCATTTT. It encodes CASSLSGKAGNQPQHF.

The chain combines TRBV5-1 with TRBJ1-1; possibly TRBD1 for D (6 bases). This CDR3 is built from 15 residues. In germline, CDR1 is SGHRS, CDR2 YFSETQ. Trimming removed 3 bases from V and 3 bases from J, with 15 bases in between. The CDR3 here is CASSSVQGVDTEAFF. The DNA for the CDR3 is TGCGCCAGCAGCTCAGTACAGGGAGTCGACACTGAAGCTTTCTTT.

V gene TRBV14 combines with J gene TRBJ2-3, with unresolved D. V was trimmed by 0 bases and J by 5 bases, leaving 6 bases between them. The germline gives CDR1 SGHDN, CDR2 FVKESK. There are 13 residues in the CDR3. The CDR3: CASSQDLVDTQYF. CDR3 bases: TGTGCCAGCAGCCAAGATCTAGTAGATACGCAGTATTTT.

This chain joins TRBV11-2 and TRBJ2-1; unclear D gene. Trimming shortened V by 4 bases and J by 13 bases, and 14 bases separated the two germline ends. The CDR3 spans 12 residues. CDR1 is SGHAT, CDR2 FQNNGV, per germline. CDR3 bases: TGTGCCAGCAGCTACCTTAGTGAGACTCAGTTCTTC. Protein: CASSYLSETQFF. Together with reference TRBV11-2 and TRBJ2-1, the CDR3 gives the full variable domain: EAGVAQSPRYKIIEKRQSVAFWCNPISGHATLYWYQQILGQGPKLLIQFQNNGVVDDSQLPKDRFSAERLKGVDSTLKIQPAKLEDSAVYLCASSYLSETQFFGPGTRLTVL.

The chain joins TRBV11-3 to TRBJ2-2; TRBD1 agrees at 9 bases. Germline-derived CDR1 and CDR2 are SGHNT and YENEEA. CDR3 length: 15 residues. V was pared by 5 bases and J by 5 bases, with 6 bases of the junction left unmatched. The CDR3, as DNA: TGTGCCAGCAGCAGCCATGGACAGGGGACCGGGGAGCTGTTTTTT. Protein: CASSSHGQGTGELFF.